This TCR beta chain comes out of a study of cytomegalovirus exposure and HLA in healthy donors. V lost 4 bases to trimming and J lost 0 bases, with 9 bases between them. The V gene's germline CDR1 is MGHRA and CDR2 YSYEKL. CDR3 length equals 15 residues. To note about this clone: No antigen is known for it.

Whole-study findings and limits: Common viral pathogens were later found to be apparently linked to several of the most significant clusters.

PCR employed 60 Vbeta and 13 Jbeta primers. This table comes from immunoSEQ multiplex PCR, and its TCRdb copy is limited to in-frame clones, with some not included. This repertoire shows 90,000 to 150,000 clones, 55% to 75% found once; its top ten account for nearly 8.5%. At sampling all donors were nominally healthy, likely with unrecorded immune exposures. The chain recombines TRBV4-1 with TRBJ2-2, with D hard to call. This sequence originates from a woman aged 40 to 50 in good health and CMV-seropositive. Sequencing input: PBMCs. CDR3 amino acids: CASSPPGANTGELFF. The CDR3 DNA follows: TGCGCCAGCAGCCCACCCGGAGCGAACACCGGGGAGCTGTTTTTT.